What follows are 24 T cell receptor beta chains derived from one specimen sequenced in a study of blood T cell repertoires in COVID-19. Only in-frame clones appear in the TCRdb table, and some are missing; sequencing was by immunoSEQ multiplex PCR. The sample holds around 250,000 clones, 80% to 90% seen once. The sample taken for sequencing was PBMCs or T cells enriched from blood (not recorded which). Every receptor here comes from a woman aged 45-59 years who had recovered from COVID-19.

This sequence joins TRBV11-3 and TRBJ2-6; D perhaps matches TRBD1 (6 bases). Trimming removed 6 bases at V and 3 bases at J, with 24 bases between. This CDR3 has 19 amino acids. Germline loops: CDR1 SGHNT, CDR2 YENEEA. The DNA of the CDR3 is TGTGCCAGCAGTCCCGGGCGTGGGCAGGGGCTTAGTGGGGCCAACGTCCTGACTTTC. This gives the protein CASSPGRGQGLSGANVLTF. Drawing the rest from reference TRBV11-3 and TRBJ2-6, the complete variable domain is EAGVVQSPRYKIIEKKQPVAFWCNPISGHNTLYWYLQNLGQGPELLIRYENEEAVDDSQLPKDRFSAERLKGVDSTLKIQPAELGDSAVYLCASSPGRGQGLSGANVLTFGAGSRLTVL.

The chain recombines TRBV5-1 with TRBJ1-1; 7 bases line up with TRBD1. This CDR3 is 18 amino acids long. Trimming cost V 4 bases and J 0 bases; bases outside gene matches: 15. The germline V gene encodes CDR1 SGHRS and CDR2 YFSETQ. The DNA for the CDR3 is TGCGCCAGCAGCGGCTCCGGGACAGCGAGGGTCATGAACACTGAAGCTTTCTTT. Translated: CASSGSGTARVMNTEAFF.

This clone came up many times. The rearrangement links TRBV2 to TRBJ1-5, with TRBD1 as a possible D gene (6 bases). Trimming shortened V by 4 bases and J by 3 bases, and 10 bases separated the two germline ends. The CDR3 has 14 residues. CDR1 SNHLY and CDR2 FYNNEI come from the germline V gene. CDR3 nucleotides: TGTGCCAGCAGTGCCCGGGACAACAATCAGCCCCAGCATTTT. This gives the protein CASSARDNNQPQHF.

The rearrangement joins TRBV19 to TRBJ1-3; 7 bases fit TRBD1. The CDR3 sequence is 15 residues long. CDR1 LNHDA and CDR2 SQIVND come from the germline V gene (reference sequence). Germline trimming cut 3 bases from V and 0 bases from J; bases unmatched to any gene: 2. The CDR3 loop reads CASSIRTGSGNTIYF. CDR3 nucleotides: TGTGCCAGTAGTATCCGGACAGGCTCTGGAAACACCATATATTTT.

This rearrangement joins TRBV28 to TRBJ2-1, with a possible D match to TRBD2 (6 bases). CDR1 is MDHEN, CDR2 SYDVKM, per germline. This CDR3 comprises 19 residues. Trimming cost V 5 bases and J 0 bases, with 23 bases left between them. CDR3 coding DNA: TGTGCCAGCAGTCTCCAGCGGGTCCCCACTAAGAGCTCCTACAATGAGCAGTTCTTC. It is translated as CASSLQRVPTKSSYNEQFF.

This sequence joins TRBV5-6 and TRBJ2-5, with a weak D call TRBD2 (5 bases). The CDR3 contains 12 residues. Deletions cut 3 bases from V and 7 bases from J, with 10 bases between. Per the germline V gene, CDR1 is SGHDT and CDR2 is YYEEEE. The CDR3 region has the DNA TGTGCCAGCAGCTCTTCGGGGTCGACCCAGTACTTC. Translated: CASSSSGSTQYF.

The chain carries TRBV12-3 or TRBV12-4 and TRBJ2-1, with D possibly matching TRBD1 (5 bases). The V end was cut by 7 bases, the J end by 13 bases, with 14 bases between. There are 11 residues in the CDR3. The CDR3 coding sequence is TGTGCCAGCACTCAGGGTCCTAGTCAGTTCTTC. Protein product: CASTQGPSQFF.

CDR3 in amino acids: CASSPGLAGGMYNEQFF. The CDR3 DNA reads TGTGCCAGCAGCCCAGGACTAGCGGGAGGGATGTACAATGAGCAGTTCTTC. The chain joins TRBV13 to TRBJ2-1; 15 bases map to TRBD2. The trim removed 5 bases at V and 4 bases at J, leaving 6 bases unmatched. CDR1 and CDR2 from the germline V gene are PRHDT and FYEKMQ (reference sequence). The CDR3 runs to 17 residues.

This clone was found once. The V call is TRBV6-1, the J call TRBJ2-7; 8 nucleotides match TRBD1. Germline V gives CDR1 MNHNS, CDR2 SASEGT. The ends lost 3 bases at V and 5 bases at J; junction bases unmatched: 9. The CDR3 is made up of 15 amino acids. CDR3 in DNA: TGTGCCAGCAGTGAGCGGACAGGGTCGACCCACGAGCAGTACTTC. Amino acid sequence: CASSERTGSTHEQYF.

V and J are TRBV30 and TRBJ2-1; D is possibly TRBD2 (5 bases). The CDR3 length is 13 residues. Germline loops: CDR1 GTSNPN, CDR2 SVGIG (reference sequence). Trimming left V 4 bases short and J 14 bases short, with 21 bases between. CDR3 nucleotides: TGTGCCTGGACCGCCCCGGACTCGGGTTTAAAGTTCTTC. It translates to CAWTAPDSGLKFF.

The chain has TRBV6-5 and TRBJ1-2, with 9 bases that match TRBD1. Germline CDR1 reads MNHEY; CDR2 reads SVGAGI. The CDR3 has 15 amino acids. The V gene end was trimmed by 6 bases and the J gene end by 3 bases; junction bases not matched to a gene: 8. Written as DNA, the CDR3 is TGTGCCAGCAGGAGTACAGGGGGCGAGGACTATGGCTACACCTTC. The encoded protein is CASRSTGGEDYGYTF.

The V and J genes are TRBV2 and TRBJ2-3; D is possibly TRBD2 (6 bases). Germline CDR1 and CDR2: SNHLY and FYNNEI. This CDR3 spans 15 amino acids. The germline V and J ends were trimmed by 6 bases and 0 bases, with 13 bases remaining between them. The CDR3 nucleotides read TGTGCCAGCAGCCTGCCCGGGACTAGCACAGATACGCAGTATTTT. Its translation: CASSLPGTSTDTQYF. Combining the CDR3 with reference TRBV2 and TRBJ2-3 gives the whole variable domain EPEVTQTPSHQVTQMGQEVILRCVPISNHLYFYWYRQILGQKVEFLVSFYNNEISEKSEIFDDQFSVERPDGSNFTLKIRSTKLEDSAMYFCASSLPGTSTDTQYFGPGTRLTVL.

CDR3 nucleotide sequence: TGTGCCAGCAGAGCTAGCGGGACTCAAGAGACCCAGTACTTC. Translated, it gives CASRASGTQETQYF. This rearrangement joins TRBV7-9 to TRBJ2-5, with 9 bases aligning to TRBD2. Per the germline V gene, CDR1 is SEHNR and CDR2 is FQNEAQ (reference sequence). Unmatched junction bases numbered 4, after V lost 6 bases and J lost 2 bases. CDR3 size: 14 residues.

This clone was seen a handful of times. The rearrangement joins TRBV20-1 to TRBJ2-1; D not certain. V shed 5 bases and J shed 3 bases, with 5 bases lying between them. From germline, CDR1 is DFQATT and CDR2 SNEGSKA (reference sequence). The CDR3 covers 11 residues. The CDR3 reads CSAEFYNEQFF. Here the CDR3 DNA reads TGCAGTGCTGAGTTCTACAATGAGCAGTTCTTC.

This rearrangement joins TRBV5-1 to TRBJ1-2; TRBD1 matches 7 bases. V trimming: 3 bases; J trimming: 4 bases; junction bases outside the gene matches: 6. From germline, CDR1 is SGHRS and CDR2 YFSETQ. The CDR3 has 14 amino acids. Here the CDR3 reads CASSSLDRSYGYTF. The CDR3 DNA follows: TGCGCCAGCAGCTCACTGGACAGGAGCTATGGCTACACCTTC.

DNA for the CDR3: TGTGCCAGCAGCTTAGAGCTCACTAGCGGGTTGGGTGAGGAGCAGTACTTC. It translates to CASSLELTSGLGEEQYF. This chain joins TRBV11-2 and TRBJ2-7; 9 bases line up with TRBD2. V was pared by 0 bases and J by 7 bases, with 13 bases of the junction left unmatched. Per the germline V gene, CDR1 is SGHAT and CDR2 is FQNNGV. The CDR3 has 17 amino acids.

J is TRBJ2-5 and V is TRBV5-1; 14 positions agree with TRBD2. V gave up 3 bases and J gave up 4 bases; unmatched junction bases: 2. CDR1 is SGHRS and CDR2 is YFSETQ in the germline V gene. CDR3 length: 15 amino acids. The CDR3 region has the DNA TGCGCCAGCAGCTCGGGACTAGCGGGAGTAGAGACCCAGTACTTC. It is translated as CASSSGLAGVETQYF.

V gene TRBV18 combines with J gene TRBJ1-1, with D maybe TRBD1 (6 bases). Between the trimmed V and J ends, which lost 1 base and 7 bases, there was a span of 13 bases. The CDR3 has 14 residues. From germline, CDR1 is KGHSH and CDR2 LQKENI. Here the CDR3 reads CASSPQQGGVEAFF. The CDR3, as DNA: TGTGCCAGCTCACCACAACAGGGTGGGGTTGAAGCTTTCTTT.

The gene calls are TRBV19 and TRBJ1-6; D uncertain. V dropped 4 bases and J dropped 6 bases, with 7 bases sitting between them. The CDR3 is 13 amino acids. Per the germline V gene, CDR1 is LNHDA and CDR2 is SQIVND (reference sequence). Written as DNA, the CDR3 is TGTGCCAGTAGTAAAGCGGCTAATTCACCCCTCCACTTT. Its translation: CASSKAANSPLHF. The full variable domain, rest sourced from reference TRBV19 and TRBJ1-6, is DGGITQSPKYLFRKEGQNVTLSCEQNLNHDAMYWYRQDPGQGLRLIYYSQIVNDFQKGDIAEGYSVSREKKESFPLTVTSAQKNPTAFYLCASSKAANSPLHFGNGTRLTVT.

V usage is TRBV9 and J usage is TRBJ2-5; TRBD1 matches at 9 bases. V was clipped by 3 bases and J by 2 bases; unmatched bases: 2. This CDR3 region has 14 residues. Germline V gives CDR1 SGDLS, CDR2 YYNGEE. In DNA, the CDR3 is TGTGCCAGCAGCGGGGGACAGGGTCAAGAGACCCAGTACTTC. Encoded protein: CASSGGQGQETQYF.

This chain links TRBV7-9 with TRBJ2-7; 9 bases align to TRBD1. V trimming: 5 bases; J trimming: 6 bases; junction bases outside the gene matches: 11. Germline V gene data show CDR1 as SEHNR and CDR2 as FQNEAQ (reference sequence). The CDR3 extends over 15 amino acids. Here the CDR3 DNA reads TGTGCCAGCAGCATTTCCGGGACAGGGCTAGTCGAGCAGTACTTC. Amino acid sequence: CASSISGTGLVEQYF.

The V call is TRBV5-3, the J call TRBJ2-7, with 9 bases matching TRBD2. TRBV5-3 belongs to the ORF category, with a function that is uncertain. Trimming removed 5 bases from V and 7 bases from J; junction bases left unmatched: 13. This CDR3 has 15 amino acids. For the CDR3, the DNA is TGTGCCAGAAGACTTACTAGCGGGCCAGCCTGGGAGCAGTACTTC. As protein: CARRLTSGPAWEQYF.

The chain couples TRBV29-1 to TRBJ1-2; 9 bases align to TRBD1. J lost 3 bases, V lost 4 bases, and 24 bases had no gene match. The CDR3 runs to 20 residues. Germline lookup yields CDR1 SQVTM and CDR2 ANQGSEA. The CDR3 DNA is TGCAGCGTTGGGCGACTGGAGACAGGGGGTTCATCCGCGCCTGACTATGGCTACACCTTC. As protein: CSVGRLETGGSSAPDYGYTF.

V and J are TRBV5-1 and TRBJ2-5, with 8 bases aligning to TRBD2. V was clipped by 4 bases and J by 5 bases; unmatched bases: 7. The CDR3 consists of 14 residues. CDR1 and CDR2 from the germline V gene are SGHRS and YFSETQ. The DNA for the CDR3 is TGCGCCAGCAGCCTACCGGGGGGGCGGGAGACCCAGTACTTC. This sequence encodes CASSLPGGRETQYF.